This TCR beta chain was sequenced for a study of T-cell memory formation after mild COVID-19. The sample holds a few counts of this clonotype. What it recognizes is unknown. In TCRdb, the 5' RACE reads were re-called with MiXCR into one record per CDR3 protein. The table records 120,000 to 150,000 distinct CDR3 sequences, 19% of them present only once. Per germline, CDR1 MNHEY and CDR2 SVGAGI. CDR3 length: 14 amino acids. Trimming took off 7 bases at V and 2 bases at J, with 14 bases between the two ends. The study's findings and limits: Still unconfirmed is whether the second-wave clones peaking on day 37 recognized SARS-CoV-2.

The genes are TRBV6-5 and TRBJ1-1; weak D call: TRBD1 (5 bases). Sequencing was done on a sample of PBMCs or a T cell subset sorted from them (not recorded which). The TCR originated in an adult woman who had mild COVID-19 (a few samples of this study predate the infection). Cell type and time point are not known. CDR3 loop: CASTRYGANTEAFF. CDR3 sequence (DNA): TGTGCCAGCACAAGGTACGGGGCCAACACTGAAGCTTTCTTT.